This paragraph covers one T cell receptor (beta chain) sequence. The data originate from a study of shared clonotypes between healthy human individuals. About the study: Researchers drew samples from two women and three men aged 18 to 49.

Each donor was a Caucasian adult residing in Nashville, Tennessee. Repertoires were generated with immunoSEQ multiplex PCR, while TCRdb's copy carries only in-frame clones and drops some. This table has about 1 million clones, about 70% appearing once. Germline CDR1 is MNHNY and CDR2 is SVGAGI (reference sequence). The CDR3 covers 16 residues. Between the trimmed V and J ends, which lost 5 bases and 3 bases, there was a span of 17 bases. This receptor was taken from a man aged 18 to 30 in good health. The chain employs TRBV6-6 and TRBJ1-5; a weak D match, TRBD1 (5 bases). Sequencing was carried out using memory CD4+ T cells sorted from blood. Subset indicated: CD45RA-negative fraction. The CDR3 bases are TGTGCCAGCAGTACAATGACGACGGGGCTCAATCAGCCCCAGCATTTT. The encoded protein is CASSTMTTGLNQPQHF.